The present TCR beta chain was sequenced within a study of cytomegalovirus exposure and HLA in healthy donors. The study ran its PCR with 60 Vbeta and 13 Jbeta primers. Data came from immunoSEQ multiplex PCR; TCRdb stores just in-frame clones and leaves some out. The table lists 95,000 or so clones, around 81% of them singletons. Germline CDR1 reads SEHNR; CDR2 reads FQNEAQ (reference sequence). This CDR3 contains 14 residues. The junction had 5 bases not matched to a gene; V was cut back by 4 bases and J by 4 bases. Material: PBMCs. The TCR originated in a woman between 70 and 85 years old in good health and CMV-seropositive. This chain connects TRBV7-9 to TRBJ1-1; 8 bases are shared with TRBD1. The CDR3 here is CASSSYTGGTEAFF. CDR3 nucleotides: TGTGCCAGCAGCTCGTATACAGGGGGCACTGAAGCTTTCTTT.